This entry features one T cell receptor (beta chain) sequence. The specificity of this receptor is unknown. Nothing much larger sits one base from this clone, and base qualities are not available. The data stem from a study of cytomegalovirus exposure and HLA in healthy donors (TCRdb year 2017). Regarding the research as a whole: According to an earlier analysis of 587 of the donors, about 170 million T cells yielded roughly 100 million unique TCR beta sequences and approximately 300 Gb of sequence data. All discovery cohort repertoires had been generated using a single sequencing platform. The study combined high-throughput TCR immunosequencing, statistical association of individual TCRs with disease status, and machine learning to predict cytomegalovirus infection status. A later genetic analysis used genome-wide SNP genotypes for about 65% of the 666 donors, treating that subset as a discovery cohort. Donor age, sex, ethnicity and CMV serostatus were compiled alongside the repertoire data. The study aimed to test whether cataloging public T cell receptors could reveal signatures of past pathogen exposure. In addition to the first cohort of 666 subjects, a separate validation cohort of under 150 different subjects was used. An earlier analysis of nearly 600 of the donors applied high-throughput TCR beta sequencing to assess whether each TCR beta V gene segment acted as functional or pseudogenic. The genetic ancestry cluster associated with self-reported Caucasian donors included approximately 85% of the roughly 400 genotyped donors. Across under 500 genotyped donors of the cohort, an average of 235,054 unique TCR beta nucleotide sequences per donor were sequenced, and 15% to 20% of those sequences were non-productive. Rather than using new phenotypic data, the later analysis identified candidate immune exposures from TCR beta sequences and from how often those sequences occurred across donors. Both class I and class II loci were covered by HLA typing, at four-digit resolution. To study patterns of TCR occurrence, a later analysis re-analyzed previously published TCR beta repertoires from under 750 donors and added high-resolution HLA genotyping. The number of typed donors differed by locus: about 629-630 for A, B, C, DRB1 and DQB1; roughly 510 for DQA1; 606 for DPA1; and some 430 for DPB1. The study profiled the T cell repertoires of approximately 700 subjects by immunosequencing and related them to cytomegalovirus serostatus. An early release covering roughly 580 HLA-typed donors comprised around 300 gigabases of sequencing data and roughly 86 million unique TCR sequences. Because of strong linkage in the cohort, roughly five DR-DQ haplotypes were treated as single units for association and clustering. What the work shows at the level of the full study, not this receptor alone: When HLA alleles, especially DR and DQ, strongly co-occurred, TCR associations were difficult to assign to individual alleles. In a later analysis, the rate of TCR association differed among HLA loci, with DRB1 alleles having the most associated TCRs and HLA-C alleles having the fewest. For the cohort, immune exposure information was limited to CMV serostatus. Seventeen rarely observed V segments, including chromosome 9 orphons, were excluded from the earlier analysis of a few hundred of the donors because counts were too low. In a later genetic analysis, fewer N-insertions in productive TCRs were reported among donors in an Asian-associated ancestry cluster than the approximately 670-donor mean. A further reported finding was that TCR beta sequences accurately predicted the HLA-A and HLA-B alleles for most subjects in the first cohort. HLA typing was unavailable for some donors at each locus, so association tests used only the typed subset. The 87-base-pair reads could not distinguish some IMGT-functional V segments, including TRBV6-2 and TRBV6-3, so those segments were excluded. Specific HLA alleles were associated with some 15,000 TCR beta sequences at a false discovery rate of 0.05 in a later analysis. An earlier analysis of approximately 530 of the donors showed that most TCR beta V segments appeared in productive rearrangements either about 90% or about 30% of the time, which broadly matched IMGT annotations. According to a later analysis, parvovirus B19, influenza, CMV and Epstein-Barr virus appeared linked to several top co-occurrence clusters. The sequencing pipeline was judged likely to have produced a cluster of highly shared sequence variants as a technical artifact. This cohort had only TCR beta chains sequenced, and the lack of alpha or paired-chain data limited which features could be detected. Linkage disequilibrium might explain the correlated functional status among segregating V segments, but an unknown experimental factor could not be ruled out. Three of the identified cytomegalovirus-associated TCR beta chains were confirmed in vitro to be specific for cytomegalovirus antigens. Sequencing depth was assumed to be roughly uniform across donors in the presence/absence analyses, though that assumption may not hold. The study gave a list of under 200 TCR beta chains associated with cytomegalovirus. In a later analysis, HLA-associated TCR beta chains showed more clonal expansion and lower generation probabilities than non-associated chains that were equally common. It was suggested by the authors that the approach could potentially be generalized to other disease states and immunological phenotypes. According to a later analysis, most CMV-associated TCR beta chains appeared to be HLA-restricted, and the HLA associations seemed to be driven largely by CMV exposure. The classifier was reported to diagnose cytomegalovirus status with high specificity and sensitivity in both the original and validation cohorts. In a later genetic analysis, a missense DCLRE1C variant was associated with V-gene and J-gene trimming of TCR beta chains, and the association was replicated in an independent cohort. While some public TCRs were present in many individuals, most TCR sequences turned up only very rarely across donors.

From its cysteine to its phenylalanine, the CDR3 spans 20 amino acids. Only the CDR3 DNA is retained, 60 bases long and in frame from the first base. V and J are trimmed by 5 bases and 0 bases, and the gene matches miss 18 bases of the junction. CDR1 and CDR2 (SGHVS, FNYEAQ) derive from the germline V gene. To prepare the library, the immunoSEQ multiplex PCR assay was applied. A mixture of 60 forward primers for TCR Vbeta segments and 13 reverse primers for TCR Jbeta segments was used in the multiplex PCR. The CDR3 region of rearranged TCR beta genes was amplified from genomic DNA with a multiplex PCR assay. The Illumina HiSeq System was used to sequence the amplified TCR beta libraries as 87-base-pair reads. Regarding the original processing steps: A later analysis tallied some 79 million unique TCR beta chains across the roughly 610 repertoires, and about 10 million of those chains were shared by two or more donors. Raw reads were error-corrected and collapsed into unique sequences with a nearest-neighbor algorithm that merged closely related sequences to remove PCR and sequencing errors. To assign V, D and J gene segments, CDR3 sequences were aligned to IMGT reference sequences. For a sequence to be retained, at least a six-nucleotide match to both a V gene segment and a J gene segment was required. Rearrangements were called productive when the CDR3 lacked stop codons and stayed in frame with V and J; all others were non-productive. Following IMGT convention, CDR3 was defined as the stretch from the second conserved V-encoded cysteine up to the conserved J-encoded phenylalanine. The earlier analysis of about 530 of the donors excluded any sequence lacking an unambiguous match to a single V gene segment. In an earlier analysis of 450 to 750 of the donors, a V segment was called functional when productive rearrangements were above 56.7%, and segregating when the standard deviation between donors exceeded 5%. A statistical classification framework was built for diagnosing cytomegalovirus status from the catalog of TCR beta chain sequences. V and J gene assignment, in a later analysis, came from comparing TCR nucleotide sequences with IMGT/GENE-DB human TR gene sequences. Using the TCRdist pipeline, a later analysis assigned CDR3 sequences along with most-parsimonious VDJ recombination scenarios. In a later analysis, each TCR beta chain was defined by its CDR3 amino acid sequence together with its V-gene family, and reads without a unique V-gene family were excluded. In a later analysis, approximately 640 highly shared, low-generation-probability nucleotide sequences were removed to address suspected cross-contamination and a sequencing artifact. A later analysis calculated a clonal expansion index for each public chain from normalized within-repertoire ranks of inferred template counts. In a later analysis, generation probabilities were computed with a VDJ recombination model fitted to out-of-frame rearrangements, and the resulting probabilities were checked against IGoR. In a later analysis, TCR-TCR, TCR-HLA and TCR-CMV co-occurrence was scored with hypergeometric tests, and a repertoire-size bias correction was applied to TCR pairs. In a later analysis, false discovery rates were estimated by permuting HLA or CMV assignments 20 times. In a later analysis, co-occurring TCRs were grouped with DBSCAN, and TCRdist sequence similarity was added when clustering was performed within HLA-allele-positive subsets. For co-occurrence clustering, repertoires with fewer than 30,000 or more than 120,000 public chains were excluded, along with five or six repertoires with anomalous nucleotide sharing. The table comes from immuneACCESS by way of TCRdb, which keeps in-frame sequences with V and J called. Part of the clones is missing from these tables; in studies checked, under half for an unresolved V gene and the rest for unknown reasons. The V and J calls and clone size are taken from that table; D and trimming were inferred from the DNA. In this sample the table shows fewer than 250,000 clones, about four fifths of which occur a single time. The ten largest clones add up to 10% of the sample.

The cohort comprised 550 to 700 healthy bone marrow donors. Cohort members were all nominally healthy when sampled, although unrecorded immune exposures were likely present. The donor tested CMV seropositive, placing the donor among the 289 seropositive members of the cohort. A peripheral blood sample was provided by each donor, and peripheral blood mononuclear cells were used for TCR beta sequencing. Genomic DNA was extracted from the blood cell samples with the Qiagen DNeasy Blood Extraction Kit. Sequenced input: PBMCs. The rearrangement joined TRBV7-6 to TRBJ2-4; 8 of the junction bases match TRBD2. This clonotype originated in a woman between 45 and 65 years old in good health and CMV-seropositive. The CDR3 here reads CASSQTARRPGGEAKNIQYF. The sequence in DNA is TGTGCCAGCAGCCAAACGGCGAGGCGGCCGGGGGGGGAAGCCAAAAACATTCAGTACTTC.